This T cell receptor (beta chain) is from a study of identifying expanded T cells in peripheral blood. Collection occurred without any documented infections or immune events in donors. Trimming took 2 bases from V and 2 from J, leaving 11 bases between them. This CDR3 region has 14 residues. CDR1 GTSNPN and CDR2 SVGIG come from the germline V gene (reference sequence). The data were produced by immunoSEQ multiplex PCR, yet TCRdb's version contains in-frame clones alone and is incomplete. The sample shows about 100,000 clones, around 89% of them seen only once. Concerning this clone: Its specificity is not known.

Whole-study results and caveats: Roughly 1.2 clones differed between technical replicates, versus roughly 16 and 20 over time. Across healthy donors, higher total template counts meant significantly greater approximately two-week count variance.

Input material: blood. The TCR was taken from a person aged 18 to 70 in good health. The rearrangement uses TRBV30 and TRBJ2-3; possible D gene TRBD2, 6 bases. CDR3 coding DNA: TGTGCCTGGAGTCCGGGACTCACCACAGATACGCAGTATTTT. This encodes CAWSPGLTTDTQYF.